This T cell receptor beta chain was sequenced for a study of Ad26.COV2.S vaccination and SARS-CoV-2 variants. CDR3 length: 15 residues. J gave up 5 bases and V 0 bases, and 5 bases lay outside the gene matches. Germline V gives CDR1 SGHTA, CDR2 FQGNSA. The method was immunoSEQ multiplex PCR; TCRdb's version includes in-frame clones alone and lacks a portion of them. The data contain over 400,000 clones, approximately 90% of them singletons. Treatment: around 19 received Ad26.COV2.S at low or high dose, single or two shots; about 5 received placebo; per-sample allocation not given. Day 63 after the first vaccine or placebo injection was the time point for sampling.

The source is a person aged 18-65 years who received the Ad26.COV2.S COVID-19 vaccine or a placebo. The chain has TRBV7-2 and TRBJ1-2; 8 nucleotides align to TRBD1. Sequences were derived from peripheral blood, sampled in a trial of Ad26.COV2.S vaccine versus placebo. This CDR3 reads CASSLATGGGYGYTF. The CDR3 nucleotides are TGTGCCAGCAGCTTAGCAACAGGGGGTGGATATGGCTACACCTTC.